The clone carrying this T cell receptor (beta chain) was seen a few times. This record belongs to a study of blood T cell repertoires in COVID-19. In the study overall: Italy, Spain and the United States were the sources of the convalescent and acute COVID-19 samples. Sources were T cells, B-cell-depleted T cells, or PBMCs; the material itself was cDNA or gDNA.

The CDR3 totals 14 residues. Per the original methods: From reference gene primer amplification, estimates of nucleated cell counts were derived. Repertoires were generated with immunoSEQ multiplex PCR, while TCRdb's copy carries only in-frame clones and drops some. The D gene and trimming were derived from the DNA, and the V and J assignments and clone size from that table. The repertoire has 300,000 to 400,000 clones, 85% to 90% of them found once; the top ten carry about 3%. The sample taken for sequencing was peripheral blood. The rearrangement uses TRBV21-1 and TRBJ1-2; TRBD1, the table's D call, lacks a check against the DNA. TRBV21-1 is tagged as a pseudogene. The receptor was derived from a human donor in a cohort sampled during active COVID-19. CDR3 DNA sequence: TGTGCCAGCAGCCGCCAGGGCCGATTAGGGGGCTACACCTTC. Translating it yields CASSRQGRLGGYTF.